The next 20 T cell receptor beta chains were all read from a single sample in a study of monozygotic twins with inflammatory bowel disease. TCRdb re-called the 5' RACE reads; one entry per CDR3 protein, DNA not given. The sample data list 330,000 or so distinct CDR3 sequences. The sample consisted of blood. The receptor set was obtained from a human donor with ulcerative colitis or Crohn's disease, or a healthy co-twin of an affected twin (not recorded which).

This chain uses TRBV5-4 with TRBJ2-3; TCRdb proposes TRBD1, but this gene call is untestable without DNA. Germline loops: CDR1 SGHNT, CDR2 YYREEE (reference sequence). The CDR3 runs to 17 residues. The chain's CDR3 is CASSTPTPGGGADTQYF. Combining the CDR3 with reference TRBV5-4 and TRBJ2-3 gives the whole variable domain ETGVTQSPTHLIKTRGQQVTLRCSSQSGHNTVSWYQQALGQGPQFIFQYYREEENGRGNFPPRFSGLQFPNYSSELNVNALELDDSALYLCASSTPTPGGGADTQYFGPGTRLTVL.

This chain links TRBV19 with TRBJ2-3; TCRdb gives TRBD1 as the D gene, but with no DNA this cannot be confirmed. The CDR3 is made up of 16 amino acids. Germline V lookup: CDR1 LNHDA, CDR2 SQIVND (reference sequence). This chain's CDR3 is CASSPESPPRQAISYF.

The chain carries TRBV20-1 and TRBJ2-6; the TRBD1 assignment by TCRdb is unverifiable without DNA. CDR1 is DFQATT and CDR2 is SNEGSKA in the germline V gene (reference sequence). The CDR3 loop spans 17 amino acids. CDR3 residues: CSATVDRGLSGANVLTF.

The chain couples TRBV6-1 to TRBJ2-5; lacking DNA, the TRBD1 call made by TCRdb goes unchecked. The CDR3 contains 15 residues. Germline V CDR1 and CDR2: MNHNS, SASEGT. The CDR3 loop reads CASRRVSPLGETQYF.

This CDR3 reads CASSSYRGTGNTIYF. This chain uses TRBV28 with TRBJ1-3. Looked up from germline, CDR1 is MDHEN and CDR2 is SYDVKM. This CDR3 is 15 amino acids long.

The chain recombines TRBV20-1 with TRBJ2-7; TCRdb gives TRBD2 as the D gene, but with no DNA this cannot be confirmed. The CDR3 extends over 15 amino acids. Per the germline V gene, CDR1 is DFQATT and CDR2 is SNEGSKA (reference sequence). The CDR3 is CSARGWTSGSYEQYF.

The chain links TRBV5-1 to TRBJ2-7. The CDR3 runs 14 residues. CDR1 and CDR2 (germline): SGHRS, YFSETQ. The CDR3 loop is CASSAKGVETEQYF.

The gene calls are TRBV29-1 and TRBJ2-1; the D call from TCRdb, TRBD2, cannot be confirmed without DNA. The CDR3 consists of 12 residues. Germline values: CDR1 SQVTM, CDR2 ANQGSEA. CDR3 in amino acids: CSVGDSHNEQFF.

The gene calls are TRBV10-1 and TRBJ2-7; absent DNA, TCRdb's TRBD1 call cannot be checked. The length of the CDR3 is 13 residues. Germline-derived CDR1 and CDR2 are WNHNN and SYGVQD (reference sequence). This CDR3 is CASSPGTVDEQYF.

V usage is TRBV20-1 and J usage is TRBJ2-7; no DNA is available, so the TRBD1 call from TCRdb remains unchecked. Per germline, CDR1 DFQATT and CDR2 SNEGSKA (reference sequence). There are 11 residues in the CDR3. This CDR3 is CSARQGYEQYF.

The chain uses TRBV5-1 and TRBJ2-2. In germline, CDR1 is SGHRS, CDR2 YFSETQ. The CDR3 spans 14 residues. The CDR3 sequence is CASSLGRVTGELFF.

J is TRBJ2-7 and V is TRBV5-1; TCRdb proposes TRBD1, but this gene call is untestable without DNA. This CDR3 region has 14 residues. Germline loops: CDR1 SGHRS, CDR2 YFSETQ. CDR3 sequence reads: CASSLQGGGYEQYF.

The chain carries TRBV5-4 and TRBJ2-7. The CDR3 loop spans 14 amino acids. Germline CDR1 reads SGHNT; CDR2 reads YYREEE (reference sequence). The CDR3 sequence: CASSSDTSPHEQYF.

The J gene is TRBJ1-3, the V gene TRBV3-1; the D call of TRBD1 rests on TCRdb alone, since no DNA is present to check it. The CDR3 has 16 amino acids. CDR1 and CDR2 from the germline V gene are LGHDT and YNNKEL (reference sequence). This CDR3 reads CASSQDQPGSGNTIYF. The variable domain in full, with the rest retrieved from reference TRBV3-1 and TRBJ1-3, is DTAVSQTPKYLVTQMGNDKSIKCEQNLGHDTMYWYKQDSKKFLKIMFSYNNKELIINETVPNRFSPKSPDKAHLNLHINSLELGDSAVYFCASSQDQPGSGNTIYFGEGSWLTVV.

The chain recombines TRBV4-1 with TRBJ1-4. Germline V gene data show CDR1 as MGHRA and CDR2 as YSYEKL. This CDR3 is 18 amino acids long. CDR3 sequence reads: CASSQDEGFRATNEKLFF.

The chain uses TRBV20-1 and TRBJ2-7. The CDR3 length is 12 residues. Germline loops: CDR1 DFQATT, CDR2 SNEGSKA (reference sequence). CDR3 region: CSAKDMVNEQYF.

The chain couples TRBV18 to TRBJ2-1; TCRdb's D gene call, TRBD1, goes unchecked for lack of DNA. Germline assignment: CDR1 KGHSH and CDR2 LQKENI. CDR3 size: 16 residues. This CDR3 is CASSPPVGQGHNEQFF.

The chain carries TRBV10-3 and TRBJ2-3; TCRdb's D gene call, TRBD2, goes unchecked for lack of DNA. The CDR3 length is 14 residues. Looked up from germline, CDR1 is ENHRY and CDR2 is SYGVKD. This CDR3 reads CAMASGTSTDTQYF.

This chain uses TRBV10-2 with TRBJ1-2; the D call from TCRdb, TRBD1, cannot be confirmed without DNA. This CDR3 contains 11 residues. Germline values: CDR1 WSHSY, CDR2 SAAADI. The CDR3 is CASQQGDGYTF.

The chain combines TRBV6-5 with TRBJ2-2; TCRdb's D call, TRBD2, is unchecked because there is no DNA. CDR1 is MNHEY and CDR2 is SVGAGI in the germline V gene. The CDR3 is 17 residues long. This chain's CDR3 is CASSFGTSGSWTGELFF.